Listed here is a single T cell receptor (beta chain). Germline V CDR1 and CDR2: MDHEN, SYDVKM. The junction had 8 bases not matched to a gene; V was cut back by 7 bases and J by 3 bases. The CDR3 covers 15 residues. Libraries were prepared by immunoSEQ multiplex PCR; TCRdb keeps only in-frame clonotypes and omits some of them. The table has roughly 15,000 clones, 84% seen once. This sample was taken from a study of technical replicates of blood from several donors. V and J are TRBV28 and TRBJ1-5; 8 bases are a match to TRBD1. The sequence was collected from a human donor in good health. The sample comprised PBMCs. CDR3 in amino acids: CASTSGDRHNQPQHF. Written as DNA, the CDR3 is TGTGCCAGCACCTCCGGGGACAGGCACAATCAGCCCCAGCATTTT.